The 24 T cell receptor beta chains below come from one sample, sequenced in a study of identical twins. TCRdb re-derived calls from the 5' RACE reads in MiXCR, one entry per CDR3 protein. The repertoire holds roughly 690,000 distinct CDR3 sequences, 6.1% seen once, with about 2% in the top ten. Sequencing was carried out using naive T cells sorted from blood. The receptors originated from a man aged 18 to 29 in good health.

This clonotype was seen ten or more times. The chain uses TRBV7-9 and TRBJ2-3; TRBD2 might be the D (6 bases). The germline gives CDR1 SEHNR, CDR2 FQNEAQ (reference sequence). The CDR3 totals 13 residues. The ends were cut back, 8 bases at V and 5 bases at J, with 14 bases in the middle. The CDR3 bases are TGTGCCAGCGCCCCTGGAGGGCTAGATACGCAGTATTTT. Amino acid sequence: CASAPGGLDTQYF.

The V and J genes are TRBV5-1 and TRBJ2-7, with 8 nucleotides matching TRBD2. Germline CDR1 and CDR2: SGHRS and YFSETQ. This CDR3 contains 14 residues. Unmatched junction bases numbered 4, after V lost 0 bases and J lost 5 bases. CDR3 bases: TGCGCCAGCAGCTTGGCCGGGGGGGTTCACGAGCAGTACGTC. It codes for CASSLAGGVHEQYV.

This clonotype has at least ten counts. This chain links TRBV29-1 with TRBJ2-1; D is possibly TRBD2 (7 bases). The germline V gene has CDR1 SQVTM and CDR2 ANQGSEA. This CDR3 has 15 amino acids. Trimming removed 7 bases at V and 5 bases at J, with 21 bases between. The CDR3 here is CSARRGGGADNEQFF. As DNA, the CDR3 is TGCAGCGCACGAAGGGGCGGGGGCGCGGACAATGAGCAGTTCTTC.

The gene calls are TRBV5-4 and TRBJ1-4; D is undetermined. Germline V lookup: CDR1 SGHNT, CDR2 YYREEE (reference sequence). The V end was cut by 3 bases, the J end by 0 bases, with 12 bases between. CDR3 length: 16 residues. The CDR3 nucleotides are TGTGCCAGCAGCTCGATGGACCTCTCAACTAATGAAAAACTGTTTTTT. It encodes CASSSMDLSTNEKLFF. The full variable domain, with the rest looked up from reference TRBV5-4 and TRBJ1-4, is ETGVTQSPTHLIKTRGQQVTLRCSSQSGHNTVSWYQQALGQGPQFIFQYYREEENGRGNFPPRFSGLQFPNYSSELNVNALELDDSALYLCASSSMDLSTNEKLFFGSGTQLSVL.

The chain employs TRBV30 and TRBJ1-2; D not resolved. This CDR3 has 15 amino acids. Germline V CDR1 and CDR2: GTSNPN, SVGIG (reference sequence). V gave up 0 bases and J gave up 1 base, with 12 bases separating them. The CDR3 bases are TGTGCCTGGAGTGTACGGGGAGTGAGTAACTATGGCTACACCTTC. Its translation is CAWSVRGVSNYGYTF.

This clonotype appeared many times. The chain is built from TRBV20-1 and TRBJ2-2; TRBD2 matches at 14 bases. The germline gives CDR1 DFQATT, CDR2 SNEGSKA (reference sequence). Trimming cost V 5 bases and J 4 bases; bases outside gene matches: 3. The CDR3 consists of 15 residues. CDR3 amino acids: CSAYGTSGGTGELFF. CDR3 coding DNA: TGCAGTGCTTATGGGACTAGCGGGGGCACCGGGGAGCTGTTTTTT.

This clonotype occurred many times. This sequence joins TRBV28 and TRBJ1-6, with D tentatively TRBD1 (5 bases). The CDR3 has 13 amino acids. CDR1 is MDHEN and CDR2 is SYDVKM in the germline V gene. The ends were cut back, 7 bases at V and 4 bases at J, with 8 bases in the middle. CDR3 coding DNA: TGTGCCAGCACTTCAGGGTATAATTCACCCCTCCACTTT. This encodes CASTSGYNSPLHF. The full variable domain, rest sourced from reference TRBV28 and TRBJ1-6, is DVKVTQSSRYLVKRTGEKVFLECVQDMDHENMFWYRQDPGLGLRLIYFSYDVKMKEKGDIPEGYSVSREKKERFSLILESASTNQTSMYLCASTSGYNSPLHFGNGTRLTVT.

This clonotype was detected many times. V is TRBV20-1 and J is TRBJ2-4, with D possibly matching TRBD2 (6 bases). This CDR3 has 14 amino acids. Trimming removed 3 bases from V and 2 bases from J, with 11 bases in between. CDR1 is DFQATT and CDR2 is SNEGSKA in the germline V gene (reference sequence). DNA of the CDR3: TGCAGTGCTAGTAGACGGGAGCCCAAAAACATTCAGTACTTC. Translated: CSASRREPKNIQYF.

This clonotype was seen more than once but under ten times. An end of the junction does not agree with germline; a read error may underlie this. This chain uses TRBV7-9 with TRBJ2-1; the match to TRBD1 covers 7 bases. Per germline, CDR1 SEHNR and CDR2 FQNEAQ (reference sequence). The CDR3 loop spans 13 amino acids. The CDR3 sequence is CASSLGTGPERFF. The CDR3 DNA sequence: TGTGCCAGCAGCTTAGGGACAGGCCCTGAGCGGTTCTTC. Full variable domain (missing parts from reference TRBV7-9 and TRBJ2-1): DTGVSQNPRHKITKRGQNVTFRCDPISEHNRLYWYRQTLGQGPEFLTYFQNEAQLEKSRLLSDRFSAERPKGSFSTLEIQRTEQGDSAMYLCASSLGTGPERFFGPGTRLTVL.

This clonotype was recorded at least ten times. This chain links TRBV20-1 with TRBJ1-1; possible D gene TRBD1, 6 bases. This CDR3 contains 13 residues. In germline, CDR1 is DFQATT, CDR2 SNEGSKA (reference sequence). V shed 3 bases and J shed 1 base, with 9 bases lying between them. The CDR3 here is CSASSGENTEAFF. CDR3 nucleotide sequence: TGCAGTGCTAGTTCAGGGGAGAACACTGAAGCTTTCTTT.

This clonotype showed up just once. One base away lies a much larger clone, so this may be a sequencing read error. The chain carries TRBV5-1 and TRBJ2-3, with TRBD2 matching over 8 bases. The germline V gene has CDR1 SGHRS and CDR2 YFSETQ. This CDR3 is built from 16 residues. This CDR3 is CDSSLGASGSTDTQYF. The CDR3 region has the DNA TGCGACAGCAGCTTGGGTGCTAGCGGGTCCACAGATACGCAGTATTTT.

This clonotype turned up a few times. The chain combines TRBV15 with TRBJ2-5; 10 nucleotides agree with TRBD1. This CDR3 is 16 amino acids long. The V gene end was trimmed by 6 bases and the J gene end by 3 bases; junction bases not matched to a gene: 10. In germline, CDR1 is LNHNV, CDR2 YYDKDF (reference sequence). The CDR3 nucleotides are TGTGCCACCAGGGAGACTACGGGACAGGGGAAAGAGACCCAGTACTTC. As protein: CATRETTGQGKETQYF.

The CDR3 DNA is TGTGCCACCAGTGTTCGCCCGGGACTAGCGGACAGCAATGAGCAGTTCTTC. Translation: CATSVRPGLADSNEQFF. This sequence joins TRBV24-1 and TRBJ2-1; 11 bases line up with TRBD2. In germline, CDR1 is KGHDR, CDR2 SFDVKD. The trim removed 5 bases at V and 6 bases at J, leaving 11 bases unmatched. This CDR3 has 17 amino acids.

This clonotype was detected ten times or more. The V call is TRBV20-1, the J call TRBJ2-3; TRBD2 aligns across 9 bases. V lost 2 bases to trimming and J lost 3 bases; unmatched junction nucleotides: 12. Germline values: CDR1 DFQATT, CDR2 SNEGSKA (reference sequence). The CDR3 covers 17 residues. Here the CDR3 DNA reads TGCAGTGCTAGATCCAGCGGGAGGATCTTTGGGACAGATACGCAGTATTTT. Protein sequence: CSARSSGRIFGTDTQYF.

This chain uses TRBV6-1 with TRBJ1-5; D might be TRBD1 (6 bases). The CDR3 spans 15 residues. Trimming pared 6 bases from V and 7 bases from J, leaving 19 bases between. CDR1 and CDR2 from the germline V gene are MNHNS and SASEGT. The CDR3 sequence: CASSALDGGMQPQHF. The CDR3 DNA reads TGTGCCAGCAGCGCCCTAGACGGGGGCATGCAGCCCCAGCATTTT.

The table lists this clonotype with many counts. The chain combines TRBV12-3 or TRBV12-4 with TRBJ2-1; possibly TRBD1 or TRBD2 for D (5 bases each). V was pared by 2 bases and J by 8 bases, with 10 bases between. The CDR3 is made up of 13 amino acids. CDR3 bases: TGTGCCAGCAGTTTAATGAGAGGGGATGAGCAGTTCTTC. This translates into CASSLMRGDEQFF.

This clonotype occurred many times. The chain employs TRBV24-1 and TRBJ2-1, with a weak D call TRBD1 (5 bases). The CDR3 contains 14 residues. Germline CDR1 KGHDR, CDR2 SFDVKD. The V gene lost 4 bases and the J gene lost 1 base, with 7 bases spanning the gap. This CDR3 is CATSDQGSYNEQFF. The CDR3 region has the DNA TGTGCCACCAGTGACCAGGGATCCTACAATGAGCAGTTCTTC.

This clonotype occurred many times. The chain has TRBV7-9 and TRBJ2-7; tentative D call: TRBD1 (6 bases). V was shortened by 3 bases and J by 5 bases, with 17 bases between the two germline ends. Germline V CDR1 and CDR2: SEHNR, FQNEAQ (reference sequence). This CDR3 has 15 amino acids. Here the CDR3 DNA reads TGTGCCAGCAGCTTTTTCACCCCAGGGGACGACGAGCAGTACTTC. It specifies CASSFFTPGDDEQYF.

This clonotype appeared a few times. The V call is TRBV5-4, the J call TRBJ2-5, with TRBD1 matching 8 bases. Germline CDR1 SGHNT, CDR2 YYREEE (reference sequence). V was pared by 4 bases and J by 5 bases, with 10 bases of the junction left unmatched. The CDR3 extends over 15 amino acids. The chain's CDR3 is CASSRVGRGQETQYF. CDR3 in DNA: TGTGCCAGCAGCCGCGTGGGCAGGGGGCAGGAGACCCAGTACTTC.

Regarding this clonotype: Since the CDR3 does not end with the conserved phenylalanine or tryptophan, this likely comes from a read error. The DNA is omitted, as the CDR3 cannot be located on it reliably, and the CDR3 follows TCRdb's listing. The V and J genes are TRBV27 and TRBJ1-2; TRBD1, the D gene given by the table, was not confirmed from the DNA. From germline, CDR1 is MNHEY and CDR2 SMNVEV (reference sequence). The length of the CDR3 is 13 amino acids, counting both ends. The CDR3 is CASSLSRQEVPFS.

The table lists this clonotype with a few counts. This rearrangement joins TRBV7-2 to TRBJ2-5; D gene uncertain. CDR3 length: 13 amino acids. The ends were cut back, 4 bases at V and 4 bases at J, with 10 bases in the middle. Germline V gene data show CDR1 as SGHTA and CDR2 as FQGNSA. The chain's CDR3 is CASSSRKGETQYF. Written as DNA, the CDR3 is TGTGCCAGCAGCTCTCGAAAGGGAGAGACCCAGTACTTC.

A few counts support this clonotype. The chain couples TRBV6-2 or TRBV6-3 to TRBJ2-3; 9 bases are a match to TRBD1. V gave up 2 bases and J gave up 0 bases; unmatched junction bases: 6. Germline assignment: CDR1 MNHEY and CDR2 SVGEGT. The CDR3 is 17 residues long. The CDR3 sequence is CASSYETGGRSTDTQYF. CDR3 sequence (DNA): TGTGCCAGCAGTTACGAAACAGGGGGCCGAAGCACAGATACGCAGTATTTT.

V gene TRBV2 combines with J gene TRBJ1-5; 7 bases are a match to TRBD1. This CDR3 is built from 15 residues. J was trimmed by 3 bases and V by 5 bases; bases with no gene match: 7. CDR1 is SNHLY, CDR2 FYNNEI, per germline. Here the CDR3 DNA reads TGTGCCAGCAGTCAAGACAGGGTGGACAATCAGCCCCAGCATTTT. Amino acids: CASSQDRVDNQPQHF.

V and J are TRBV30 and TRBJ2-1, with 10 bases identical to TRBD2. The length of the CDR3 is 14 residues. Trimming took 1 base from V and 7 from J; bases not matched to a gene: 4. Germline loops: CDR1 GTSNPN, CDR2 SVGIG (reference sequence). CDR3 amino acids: CAWSDWTSGNEQFF. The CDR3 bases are TGTGCCTGGAGTGACTGGACTAGCGGTAATGAGCAGTTCTTC.